This T cell receptor (beta chain) was identified during a study of siplizumab effects on memory and regulatory T cells. Whole-study findings and limits: Memory cells seemed less diverse than naive T cells, which also seemed major contributors to the alloresponse. The authors did not confirm suppressive function in proliferating Tregs from siplizumab cultures. Unstimulated subsets accounted for the mapping of only a minor share of the clones that were alloreactive.

With regard to this clone: Its antigen is undetermined.

Germline values: CDR1 LGHNA, CDR2 YNFKEQ. Trimming shortened V by 0 bases and J by 4 bases, and 15 bases separated the two germline ends. The CDR3 runs 16 residues. Profiling relied on immunoSEQ multiplex PCR, and the TCRdb table lists in-frame clones only, not all of them. The sample records tens of thousands of clones, 90% to 97% being singletons. Sequences were obtained from naive CD8+ T cells sorted from blood. This chain connects TRBV4-2 to TRBJ1-2, with D perhaps matching TRBD1 (6 bases). The source of this sequence is a human donor in good health. The CDR3 spells CASSQDWTDIRYGYTF. The CDR3 DNA is TGTGCCAGCAGCCAAGACTGGACAGACATCCGCTATGGCTACACCTTC.